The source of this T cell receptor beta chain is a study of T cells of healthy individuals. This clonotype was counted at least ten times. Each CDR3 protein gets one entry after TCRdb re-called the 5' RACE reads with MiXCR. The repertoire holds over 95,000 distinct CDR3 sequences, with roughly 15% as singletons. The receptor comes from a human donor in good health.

As DNA, the CDR3 is TGTGCCAGCAGCGGAACCGGGACAGGGTACCACGAGCAGTACTTC. As protein: CASSGTGTGYHEQYF. The chain combines TRBV7-9 with TRBJ2-7; 9 bases are a match to TRBD1. V dropped 5 bases and J dropped 5; count of bases not matched to a gene: 10. The CDR3 consists of 15 residues. Germline V gene data show CDR1 as SEHNR and CDR2 as FQNEAQ (reference sequence).